The sample holds one count of the clone carrying this T cell receptor beta chain. Its matching antigen is unknown. TCRbeta library construction was performed incorporating unique molecular identifiers. TCRdb used MiXCR to reprocess the PCR reads, holding one entry per CDR3 protein. The repertoire includes 580,000 or so distinct CDR3 sequences, more than 20% of them detected once, and over 12% sits in the top ten. This sample is drawn from a study of T-cell reconstitution after alpha-beta-depleted transplantation in children. Study-wide points: It was newly produced T cells that mostly accounted for T-cell counts and diversity one year after transplant. At day 60, the high TCRbeta diversity found in some patients originated from recipient T cells and thymic progenitors that had survived.

Specimen: PBMCs, mostly from graft donor cells, collected 360 days after TCRalphabeta/CD19-depleted stem cell transplant. The sequence was collected from a boy younger than two who had a stem cell transplant for acute myeloid leukemia, so the T cells may come from the graft donor.

Here the CDR3 DNA reads TGTGCCAGCAGTGATCCGGGACAGGGAAGATTGGCTTTCTTT. The encoded protein is CASSDPGQGRLAFF. The chain couples TRBV6-1 to TRBJ1-1; 9 nucleotides align to TRBD1. Germline lookup yields CDR1 MNHNS and CDR2 SASEGT. The ends lost 3 bases at V and 11 bases at J; junction bases unmatched: 10. The CDR3 length is 14 residues.